These 30 T cell receptor beta chains originate from one sample sequenced in a study of T cell changes during pregnancy in multiple sclerosis. The repertoire was sequenced with immunoSEQ multiplex PCR; TCRdb's copy has only in-frame clones and lacks some. Here the sample spans about 48,000 clones, 85% to 95% being singletons. Sample: CD4+ T cells from peripheral blood mononuclear cells, taken in the first trimester of pregnancy. The receptors derive from a female donor with multiple sclerosis, enrolled in a pregnancy study.

The chain links TRBV5-1 to TRBJ2-5, with a possible D match to TRBD2 (6 bases). The CDR3 covers 14 residues. Germline V lookup: CDR1 SGHRS, CDR2 YFSETQ. The chain's CDR3 is CVTRRGGVEETQYF. DNA for the CDR3: TGCGTCACCCGTCGGGGCGGGGTGGAGGAGACCCAGTACTTC.

V gene TRBV27 combines with J gene TRBJ1-2; 10 nucleotides align to TRBD1. V was pared by 8 bases and J by 4 bases, with 7 bases of the junction left unmatched. There are 14 residues in the CDR3. Looked up from germline, CDR1 is MNHEY and CDR2 is SMNVEV (reference sequence). The CDR3 reads CASALTGGTYGYTF. The CDR3 nucleotides read TGTGCCAGCGCCTTGACAGGGGGCACCTATGGCTACACCTTC.

The chain employs TRBV7-2 and TRBJ2-7; 7 bases align to TRBD2. The germline V gene encodes CDR1 SGHTA and CDR2 FQGNSA. The CDR3 has 15 amino acids. V lost 3 bases, J lost 3 bases, and 8 bases stayed unmatched. In DNA, the CDR3 is TGTGCCAGCAGCTTGGCATTCGGGGGGATCTACGAGCAGTACTTC. This codes for CASSLAFGGIYEQYF.

This clone has only a few counts. The chain has TRBV7-8 and TRBJ1-5; D call uncertain. Germline V gene data show CDR1 as SGHVS and CDR2 as FQNEAQ. The CDR3 runs to 14 residues. V lost 5 bases and J 6 bases, leaving 14 bases between the germline ends. The CDR3 nucleotides read TGTGCCAGCAGCCCCGCGAGGGTAGGTCAGCCCCAGCATTTT. This codes for CASSPARVGQPQHF.

The rearrangement joins TRBV18 to TRBJ1-5; 8 bases are a match to TRBD1. This CDR3 contains 14 residues. CDR1 and CDR2 from the germline V gene are KGHSH and LQKENI. J gave up 4 bases and V 5 bases, and 4 bases lay outside the gene matches. CDR3: CASSTRGLNQPQHF. The CDR3 DNA is TGTGCCAGCTCAACCAGGGGGCTGAATCAGCCCCAGCATTTT.

As DNA, the CDR3 is TGTGCCAGCAGCTTGGCGAGTATAAACTCTGGAAACACCATATATTTT. It specifies CASSLASINSGNTIYF. The chain couples TRBV5-6 to TRBJ1-3; D ambiguous. Germline V gene data show CDR1 as SGHDT and CDR2 as YYEEEE. The CDR3 consists of 16 residues. Trimming stripped 0 bases from V and 0 bases from J, with 10 bases between. The complete variable domain, with remaining parts taken from reference TRBV5-6 and TRBJ1-3, reads DAGVTQSPTHLIKTRGQQVTLRCSPKSGHDTVSWYQQALGQGPQFIFQYYEEEERQRGNFPDRFSGHQFPNYSSELNVNALLLGDSALYLCASSLASINSGNTIYFGEGSWLTVV.

V usage is TRBV19 and J usage is TRBJ1-2; TRBD1 is a possible D gene (5 bases). CDR1 is LNHDA, CDR2 SQIVND, per germline (reference sequence). The ends were cut back, 3 bases at V and 8 bases at J, with 19 bases in the middle. CDR3 length equals 15 residues. CDR3 region: CASSIRDSLRGGYTF. CDR3 nucleotide sequence: TGTGCCAGTAGTATCCGGGACTCCCTACGTGGGGGCTACACCTTC.

The V and J genes are TRBV9 and TRBJ1-3; possible D gene TRBD1, 5 bases. Per germline, CDR1 SGDLS and CDR2 YYNGEE. Between the trimmed V and J ends, which lost 3 bases and 13 bases, there was a span of 14 bases. This CDR3 has 12 residues. The CDR3 loop reads CASSALGGTIYF. The CDR3 DNA reads TGTGCCAGCAGCGCCCTCGGGGGAACGATATATTTT.

This clone occurred once. The chain is built from TRBV6-1 and TRBJ1-2; 8 nucleotides match TRBD1. This CDR3 is 12 amino acids long. V lost 10 bases, J lost 4 bases, and 5 bases stayed unmatched. Germline lookup yields CDR1 MNHNS and CDR2 SASEGT. The CDR3 sequence is CATTGDSYGYTF. In DNA, the CDR3 is TGTGCCACGACAGGGGATAGCTATGGCTACACCTTC.

This clone has just one count. The rearrangement links TRBV6-1 to TRBJ2-7; weak D call: TRBD1 (9 bases). The CDR3 sequence is 13 residues long. V was trimmed by 10 bases and J by 3 bases, leaving 16 bases between them. Looked up from germline, CDR1 is MNHNS and CDR2 is SASEGT. The CDR3 coding sequence is TGTGCCACCGGGAGGGGACAGGGCTACGAGCAGTACTTC. Residues: CATGRGQGYEQYF.

This chain connects TRBV7-3 to TRBJ2-2; D not resolved. Between the trimmed V and J ends, which lost 5 bases and 1 base, there was a span of 5 bases. CDR3 length: 13 amino acids. CDR1 and CDR2 from the germline V gene are SGHTA and FQGTGA. CDR3 sequence (DNA): TGTGCCAGCAGCCCGGTGAACACCGGGGAGCTGTTTTTT. It is translated as CASSPVNTGELFF.

V gene TRBV9 combines with J gene TRBJ2-1; 10 bases map to TRBD2. Germline CDR1 SGDLS, CDR2 YYNGEE. CDR3 size: 15 residues. The J segment lost 3 bases and the V segment lost 3 bases, leaving 3 bases of the junction unmatched. This CDR3 is CASSDPSGGYNEQFF. CDR3 coding DNA: TGTGCCAGCAGCGATCCTAGCGGGGGCTACAATGAGCAGTTCTTC.

A few counts support this clone. This chain joins TRBV12-5 and TRBJ2-1; TRBD2 might be the D (5 bases). The CDR3 contains 15 residues. V gave up 1 base and J gave up 4 bases, with 11 bases separating them. From germline, CDR1 is LGHNT and CDR2 FRNRAP. CDR3 protein: CASGLGSGYYNEQFF. The DNA for the CDR3 is TGTGCTAGTGGTTTGGGGTCGGGATATTACAATGAGCAGTTCTTC.

This clone has a single count. V usage is TRBV14 and J usage is TRBJ1-2; a possible D gene is TRBD1 (6 bases). This CDR3 spans 13 amino acids. With 4 bases removed from V and 4 bases from J, the gap between germline ends came to 10 bases. The germline V gene has CDR1 SGHDN and CDR2 FVKESK. DNA for the CDR3: TGTGCCAGCAGCCCCACAGGGAGCTATGGCTACACCTTC. Protein sequence: CASSPTGSYGYTF.

CDR3 nucleotides: TGCACCACGGGAGGTCAGCCCCAGCATTTT. Its protein is CTTGGQPQHF. This chain links TRBV20-1 with TRBJ1-5, with D unresolved. Germline V gives CDR1 DFQATT, CDR2 SNEGSKA (reference sequence). This CDR3 has 10 residues.

Here the CDR3 DNA reads TGTGCCAGCAGCTCCACCGGGACAGTCAACAATGAGCAGTTCTTC. Translation gives CASSSTGTVNNEQFF. V gene TRBV13 combines with J gene TRBJ2-1; the match to TRBD1 covers 7 bases. V was clipped by 4 bases and J by 5 bases; unmatched bases: 8. The germline V gene encodes CDR1 PRHDT and CDR2 FYEKMQ (reference sequence). There are 15 residues in the CDR3.

V and J are TRBV6-6 and TRBJ1-1; TRBD1 matches at 7 bases. Per the germline V gene, CDR1 is MNHNY and CDR2 is SVGAGI (reference sequence). This CDR3 has 12 amino acids. V dropped 6 bases and J dropped 4; count of bases not matched to a gene: 2. The CDR3 sequence: CASRTGSTEAFF. The DNA of the CDR3 is TGTGCCAGCAGGACAGGGTCCACTGAAGCTTTCTTT.

V is TRBV5-8 and J is TRBJ1-2; 8 nucleotides agree with TRBD1. Per germline, CDR1 SGHTS and CDR2 YDEGEE. The CDR3 is 14 amino acids. V trimming: 4 bases; J trimming: 4 bases; junction bases outside the gene matches: 6. In nucleotides, the CDR3 is TGTGCCAGCAGCCGGGGACAGGAAGGCTATGGCTACACCTTC. This encodes CASSRGQEGYGYTF.

The rearrangement joins TRBV18 to TRBJ2-7, with TRBD1 matching over 8 bases. The V segment lost 4 bases and the J segment 1 base; nucleotides outside the gene matches: 6. The CDR3 totals 15 residues. Germline CDR1 reads KGHSH; CDR2 reads LQKENI. The CDR3, as DNA: TGTGCCAGCTCACTACAGGGGGTCAGGTCCTACGAGCAGTACTTC. Protein sequence: CASSLQGVRSYEQYF.

The chain recombines TRBV18 with TRBJ2-7, with D possibly matching TRBD1 (5 bases). The CDR3 runs to 16 residues. Germline V CDR1 and CDR2: KGHSH, LQKENI. V was clipped by 3 bases and J by 1 base, with 16 bases between them. The chain's CDR3 is CASSPRSPDTSYEQYF. As DNA, the CDR3 is TGTGCCAGCTCACCGCGTTCCCCGGACACATCCTACGAGCAGTACTTC.

The chain carries TRBV5-1 and TRBJ2-6; D is unclear. This CDR3 comprises 16 residues. Germline values: CDR1 SGHRS, CDR2 YFSETQ. The V end lost 4 bases, the J end lost 0 bases, and 11 bases lay between the germline ends. In DNA form, the CDR3 reads TGCGCCAGCAGCAAACCCCAGGCCTCTGGGGCCAACGTCCTGACTTTC. It specifies CASSKPQASGANVLTF.

This clone was seen at least ten times. The chain joins TRBV2 to TRBJ1-3, with 10 bases that match TRBD1. The junction had 7 bases not matched to a gene; V was cut back by 6 bases and J by 2 bases. This CDR3 has 16 amino acids. Germline-derived CDR1 and CDR2 are SNHLY and FYNNEI. The CDR3 protein is CASSQDRGSPGNTIYF. The DNA for the CDR3 is TGTGCCAGCAGCCAGGACAGGGGGAGTCCTGGAAACACCATATATTTT.

The chain uses TRBV10-3 and TRBJ1-4, with D perhaps TRBD1 (6 bases). V lost 0 bases to trimming and J lost 0 bases, with 8 bases between them. The germline CDR1 and CDR2 sequences are ENHRY and SYGVKD. This CDR3 has 16 amino acids. CDR3 loop: CAISESRGATNEKLFF. The CDR3 nucleotides are TGTGCCATCAGTGAGTCCAGGGGCGCAACTAATGAAAAACTGTTTTTT.

The V and J genes are TRBV5-6 and TRBJ2-5; tentative D call: TRBD1 (6 bases). The CDR3 is 14 residues long. The V end was cut by 5 bases, the J end by 4 bases, with 15 bases between. Germline V lookup: CDR1 SGHDT, CDR2 YYEEEE. The CDR3 reads CASSQNRVVETQYF. CDR3 DNA: TGTGCCAGCAGTCAAAACAGGGTGGTAGAGACCCAGTACTTC. Based on the CDR3 plus reference TRBV5-6 and TRBJ2-5, the full variable domain is DAGVTQSPTHLIKTRGQQVTLRCSPKSGHDTVSWYQQALGQGPQFIFQYYEEEERQRGNFPDRFSGHQFPNYSSELNVNALLLGDSALYLCASSQNRVVETQYFGPGTRLLVL.

This sequence joins TRBV6-1 and TRBJ2-7; 9 nucleotides match TRBD1. The CDR3 spans 17 residues. Trimming removed 4 bases from V and 7 bases from J; junction bases left unmatched: 17. Germline CDR1 is MNHNS and CDR2 is SASEGT. This chain's CDR3 is CASSGPRRGQGSVEQYF. The CDR3 DNA reads as TGTGCCAGCAGTGGCCCCCGGAGGGGACAGGGATCGGTAGAGCAGTACTTC.

The V and J genes are TRBV28 and TRBJ2-7, with 9 bases matching TRBD1. The V and J ends lost 3 bases and 3 bases, in that order; junction bases with no gene match: 6. Looked up from germline, CDR1 is MDHEN and CDR2 is SYDVKM. The CDR3 consists of 15 residues. DNA for the CDR3: TGTGCCAGCAGTTTCGGGACAGGGAAAAACTACGAGCAGTACTTC. Translation gives CASSFGTGKNYEQYF.

This clone was found once. The V and J genes are TRBV23-1 and TRBJ1-1, with D unresolved. TRBV23-1 belongs to the ORF category, with a function that is uncertain. The CDR3 consists of 12 residues. V lost 9 bases, J lost 1 base, and 9 bases lay in between. The CDR3 DNA reads TGCGCCAGTCCGGCAGGGAACACTGAAGCTTTCTTT. It codes for CASPAGNTEAFF.

The genes are TRBV30 and TRBJ1-5; D is perhaps TRBD1 (5 bases). V was pared by 2 bases and J by 2 bases, with 13 bases between. There are 15 residues in the CDR3. The germline gives CDR1 GTSNPN, CDR2 SVGIG (reference sequence). CDR3: CAWSPGDSRNQPQHF. For the CDR3, the DNA is TGTGCCTGGAGTCCGGGTGACAGTCGCAATCAGCCCCAGCATTTT.

The V gene is TRBV11-1, the J gene TRBJ1-6, with 9 positions matching TRBD1. CDR1 and CDR2 from the germline V gene are SGHAT and FQDESV (reference sequence). Trimming cost V 8 bases and J 7 bases; bases outside gene matches: 9. The CDR3 consists of 15 residues. In nucleotides, the CDR3 is TGTGCCAGCGGGGACAGGGACAGGCCGAATTCACCCCTCCACTTT. Its translation: CASGDRDRPNSPLHF.

The rearrangement uses TRBV5-4 and TRBJ1-6; 10 bases match TRBD1. Germline V lookup: CDR1 SGHNT, CDR2 YYREEE (reference sequence). Trimming at V came to 4 bases and at J to 9 bases, leaving 7 bases not matched to a gene. CDR3 length equals 15 residues. CDR3 residues: CASSVDRGVSSPLHF. In nucleotides, the CDR3 is TGTGCCAGCAGCGTGGACAGGGGGGTTTCTTCACCCCTCCACTTT.